This passage covers 14 T cell receptor beta chains from one sample sequenced in a study of blood T cell repertoires in COVID-19. Produced via immunoSEQ multiplex PCR; TCRdb's table is partial and in-frame only. Among roughly 150,000 clones listed, roughly 88% were seen once. The sequenced sample was peripheral blood. The receptors shown here come from a woman aged 50 to 60 with acute or convalescent COVID-19.

J is TRBJ1-6 and V is TRBV4-3; TRBD1 matches at 10 bases. The germline V gene has CDR1 LGHNA and CDR2 YSLEER. J lost 9 bases, V lost 0 bases, and 5 bases had no gene match. The CDR3 has 16 residues. CDR3 residues: CASSQEGTGVSSPLHF. Here the CDR3 DNA reads TGCGCCAGCAGCCAAGAAGGGACAGGGGTGAGTTCACCCCTCCACTTT.

This clone occurred once. In DNA form, the CDR3 reads TGCGCCAGCAGCTATGCATGGGACTCGAATCAGCCCCAGCATTTT. Its protein product is CASSYAWDSNQPQHF. This chain joins TRBV4-3 and TRBJ1-5; D possibly corresponds to TRBD1 (5 bases). The CDR3 sequence is 15 residues long. V lost 5 bases and J 4 bases, leaving 15 bases between the germline ends. Looked up from germline, CDR1 is LGHNA and CDR2 is YSLEER.

The chain combines TRBV5-6 with TRBJ2-6; a possible D gene is TRBD1 (5 bases). The CDR3 contains 18 residues. V was shortened by 0 bases and J by 0 bases, with 13 bases between the two germline ends. In germline, CDR1 is SGHDT, CDR2 YYEEEE. This CDR3 reads CASSLGPDSYSGANVLTF. CDR3 bases: TGTGCCAGCAGCTTGGGGCCCGACAGCTACTCTGGGGCCAACGTCCTGACTTTC.

The genes are TRBV29-1 and TRBJ2-6; 10 bases match TRBD1. The J segment lost 2 bases and the V segment lost 5 bases, leaving 6 bases of the junction unmatched. The CDR3 covers 16 residues. Looked up from germline, CDR1 is SQVTM and CDR2 is ANQGSEA. The CDR3 coding sequence is TGCAGCGTTACGACAGGGGGCTCGACTGGGGCCAACGTCCTGACTTTC. Protein sequence: CSVTTGGSTGANVLTF. The full variable domain, in which reference TRBV29-1 and TRBJ2-6 provide the parts outside the CDR3, is SAVISQKPSRDICQRGTSLTIQCQVDSQVTMMFWYRQQPGQSLTLIATANQGSEATYESGFVIDKFPISRPNLTFSTLTVSNMSPEDSSIYLCSVTTGGSTGANVLTFGAGSRLTVL.

The chain joins TRBV2 to TRBJ2-7; D gene uncertain. The V end was cut by 7 bases, the J end by 4 bases, with 8 bases between. CDR1 is SNHLY, CDR2 FYNNEI, per germline. The CDR3 loop spans 11 amino acids. As DNA, the CDR3 is TGTGCCAGCATGGCGGATTACGAGCAGTACTTC. Protein product: CASMADYEQYF.

The rearrangement links TRBV6-2 or TRBV6-3 to TRBJ1-1; 8 nucleotides agree with TRBD1. V dropped 4 bases and J dropped 6; count of bases not matched to a gene: 4. This CDR3 spans 13 amino acids. CDR1 and CDR2 (germline): MNHEY, SVGEGT. CDR3 amino acids: CASSWQGASEAFF. As DNA, the CDR3 is TGTGCCAGCAGTTGGCAGGGGGCTTCTGAAGCTTTCTTT.

The count of this clone is one. The rearrangement links TRBV5-5 to TRBJ1-6; 8 bases are shared with TRBD1. CDR3 size: 16 residues. The V segment lost 0 bases and the J segment 7 bases; nucleotides outside the gene matches: 6. CDR1 and CDR2 from the germline V gene are SGHKS and YYEKEE (reference sequence). CDR3 sequence: CASSLVIWTGNSPLHF. The CDR3 DNA sequence: TGTGCCAGCAGCTTGGTTATTTGGACAGGGAATTCACCCCTCCACTTT. The full variable domain, with the rest looked up from reference TRBV5-5 and TRBJ1-6, is DAGVTQSPTHLIKTRGQQVTLRCSPISGHKSVSWYQQVLGQGPQFIFQYYEKEERGRGNFPDRFSARQFPNYSSELNVNALLLGDSALYLCASSLVIWTGNSPLHFGNGTRLTVT.

The genes are TRBV3-1 (or the pseudogene TRBV3-2) and TRBJ1-5; D remains ambiguous. This CDR3 has 13 amino acids. Germline values: CDR1 LGHDT, CDR2 YNNKEL (reference sequence). Trimming removed 1 base from V and 6 bases from J, with 7 bases in between. CDR3 residues: CASSQGGSQPQHF. The CDR3 bases are TGTGCCAGCAGCCAAGGTGGGAGTCAGCCCCAGCATTTT.

V usage is TRBV5-1 and J usage is TRBJ1-2; 7 bases are a match to TRBD1. This CDR3 spans 13 amino acids. Germline V lookup: CDR1 SGHRS, CDR2 YFSETQ. The V gene end was trimmed by 1 base and the J gene end by 7 bases; junction bases not matched to a gene: 4. The CDR3 loop is CASSLKGGSGYTF. The CDR3 coding sequence is TGCGCCAGCAGCTTGAAAGGGGGCTCTGGCTACACCTTC. The whole variable domain, filled in from reference TRBV5-1 and TRBJ1-2, reads KAGVTQTPRYLIKTRGQQVTLSCSPISGHRSVSWYQQTPGQGLQFLFEYFSETQRNKGNFPGRFSGRQFSNSRSEMNVSTLELGDSALYLCASSLKGGSGYTFGSGTRLTVV.

The chain employs TRBV19 and TRBJ1-5; D is perhaps TRBD1 (5 bases). The CDR3 sequence is 15 residues long. Trimming removed 6 bases at V and 3 bases at J, with 15 bases between. The germline V gene has CDR1 LNHDA and CDR2 SQIVND (reference sequence). Here the CDR3 reads CASRTVLVSNQPQHF. CDR3 bases: TGTGCCAGTAGGACAGTTTTGGTATCCAATCAGCCCCAGCATTTT.

The chain has TRBV10-3 and TRBJ2-1; 10 bases align to TRBD2. The CDR3 sequence is 14 residues long. The V segment lost 6 bases and the J segment 5 bases; nucleotides outside the gene matches: 4. Germline loops: CDR1 ENHRY, CDR2 SYGVKD. The CDR3 here is CAIRSLAGHNEQFF. CDR3 DNA: TGTGCCATCAGATCACTAGCGGGGCACAATGAGCAGTTCTTC.

The V and J genes are TRBV12-3 or TRBV12-4 and TRBJ2-2; possible D gene TRBD1, 5 bases. The CDR3 has 13 residues. Between the trimmed V and J ends, which lost 6 bases and 1 base, there was a span of 6 bases. The CDR3 sequence: CASRTVNTGELFF. The CDR3 coding sequence is TGTGCCAGCAGGACAGTGAACACCGGGGAGCTGTTTTTT.

The rearrangement uses TRBV11-3 and TRBJ2-1, with 11 bases fitting TRBD2. This CDR3 contains 20 residues. Germline V gene sequence: CDR1 SGHNT, CDR2 YENEEA. Unmatched junction bases numbered 10, after V lost 0 bases and J lost 0 bases. The CDR3, as DNA: TGTGCCAGCAGCTTAGAAGTAGGGGGGACTAGCGGAATCTCCTACAATGAGCAGTTCTTC. Translated: CASSLEVGGTSGISYNEQFF.

This sequence joins TRBV7-2 and TRBJ2-5; D may be TRBD1 (5 bases). V gave up 0 bases and J gave up 9 bases, with 14 bases separating them. The CDR3 consists of 14 residues. Germline V gene lookup returns CDR1 SGHTA and CDR2 FQGNSA. The CDR3 spells CASSLAGPPEAQYF. The CDR3, as DNA: TGTGCCAGCAGCTTAGCGGGGCCCCCTGAAGCCCAGTACTTC. The full variable domain, completed using reference TRBV7-2 and TRBJ2-5, is GAGVSQSPSNKVTEKGKDVELRCDPISGHTALYWYRQSLGQGLEFLIYFQGNSAPDKSGLPSDRFSAERTGGSVSTLTIQRTQQEDSAVYLCASSLAGPPEAQYFGPGTRLLVL.